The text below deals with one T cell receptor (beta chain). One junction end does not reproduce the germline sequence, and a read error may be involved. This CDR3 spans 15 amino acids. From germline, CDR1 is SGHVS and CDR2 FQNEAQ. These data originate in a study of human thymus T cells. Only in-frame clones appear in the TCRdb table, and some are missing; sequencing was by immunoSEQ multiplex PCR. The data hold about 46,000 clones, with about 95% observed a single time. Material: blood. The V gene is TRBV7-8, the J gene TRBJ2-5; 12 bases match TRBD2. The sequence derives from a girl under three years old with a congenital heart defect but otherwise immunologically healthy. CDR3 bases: TGTGCCAGCAGCCTAGCGGGAGGGGATGGGGAGACCCAGTACTTC. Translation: CASSLAGGDGETQYF.